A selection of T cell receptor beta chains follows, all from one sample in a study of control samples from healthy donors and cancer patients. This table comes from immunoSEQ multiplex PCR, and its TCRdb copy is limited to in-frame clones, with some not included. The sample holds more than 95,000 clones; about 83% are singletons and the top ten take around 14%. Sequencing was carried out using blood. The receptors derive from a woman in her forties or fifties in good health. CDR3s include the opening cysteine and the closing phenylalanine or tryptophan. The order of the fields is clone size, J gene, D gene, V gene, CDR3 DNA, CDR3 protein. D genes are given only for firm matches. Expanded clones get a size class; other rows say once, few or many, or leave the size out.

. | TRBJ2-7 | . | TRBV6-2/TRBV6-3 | TGTGCCAGCAGTCAGTCCTCCGAGCAGTACTTC | CASSQSSEQYF
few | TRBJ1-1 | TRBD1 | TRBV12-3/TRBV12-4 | TGTGCCAGCAGCCCTGACAGGGTGAGGGCTTTCTTT | CASSPDRVRAFF
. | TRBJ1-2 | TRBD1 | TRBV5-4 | TGTGCCAGCAGCCGGGGACAGGGGGACTATGGCTACACCTTC | CASSRGQGDYGYTF
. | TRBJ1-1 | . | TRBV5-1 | TGCGCCAGCAGCTTCGGGATAGGAACGAACACTGAAGCTTTCTTT | CASSFGIGTNTEAFF
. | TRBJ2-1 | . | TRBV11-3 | TGTGCCAGCAGCCCCCGAGGTACGGGAACCTCCTACAATGAGCAGTTCTTC | CASSPRGTGTSYNEQFF
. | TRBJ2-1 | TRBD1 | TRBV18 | TGTGCCAGCTCACCACAGGACAGGGGGTTCGATGAGCAGTTCTTC | CASSPQDRGFDEQFF
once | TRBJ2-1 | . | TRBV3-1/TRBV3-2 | TGTGCCAGCAGCCAAGATTGGACCCCACGGGGCACCAATGAGCAGTTCTTC | CASSQDWTPRGTNEQFF
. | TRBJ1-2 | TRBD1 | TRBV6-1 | TGTGCCAGCAGTGAAGGGTACAGGGGTAGGGGCTACACCTTC | CASSEGYRGRGYTF
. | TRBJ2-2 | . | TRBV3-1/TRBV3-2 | TGTGCCAGCAGCCCCAGTTTGCCTACGAACACCGGGGAGCTGTTTTTT | CASSPSLPTNTGELFF
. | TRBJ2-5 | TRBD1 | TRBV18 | TGTGCCAGCTCACAGAACAGGGGGAGTCAAGAGACCCAGTACTTC | CASSQNRGSQETQYF
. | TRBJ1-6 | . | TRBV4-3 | TGCGCCAGCGGGGAAACGGGACACGGGTATTCACCCCTCCACTTT | CASGETGHGYSPLHF
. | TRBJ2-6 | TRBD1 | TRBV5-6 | TGTGCCAGCAGCTCAAGGGGACAGGCAATTTCCGGGGCCAACGTCCTGACTTTC | CASSSRGQAISGANVLTF
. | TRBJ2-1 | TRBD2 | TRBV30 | TGTGCCTGGGGGCCTAGCGGAGGGGTGTACAATGAGCAGTTCTTC | CAWGPSGGVYNEQFF
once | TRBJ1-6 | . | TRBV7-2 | TGTGCCAGCAGCCCAGACGGGTCCTATAATTCACCCCTCCACTTT | CASSPDGSYNSPLHF
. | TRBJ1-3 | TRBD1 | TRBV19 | TGTGGCCCGGGACAGAGGGGAAACACCATATATTTT | CGPGQRGNTIYF
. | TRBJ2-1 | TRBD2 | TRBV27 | TGTGCCAGCAGTTCCCTGGGACTAGCGGGAGTTCATGAGCAGTTCTTC | CASSSLGLAGVHEQFF
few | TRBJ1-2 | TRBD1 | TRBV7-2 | TGTGCCAGCAGCTTAGGAGGGACAGGGGTCCTCTTAGAGGGCTACACCTTC | CASSLGGTGVLLEGYTF
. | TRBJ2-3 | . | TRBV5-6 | TGTGCCAGCAGCTTGGTAGGGGCCACAGATACGCAGTATTTT | CASSLVGATDTQYF
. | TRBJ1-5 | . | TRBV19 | TGTGCCAGTAGTATCACTGATAGCAATCAGCCCCAGCATTTT | CASSITDSNQPQHF
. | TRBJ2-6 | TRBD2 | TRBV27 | TGTGCCAGCAGGGGACTAGCGGGGAGGGCTGGGGCCAACGTCCTGACTTTC | CASRGLAGRAGANVLTF
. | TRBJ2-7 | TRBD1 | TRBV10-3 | TGTGCCATCAGACTGACAGGGGGTTCGTACGAGCAGTACTTC | CAIRLTGGSYEQYF
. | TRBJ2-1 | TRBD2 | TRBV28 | TGTGCCAGCAGTCCAGGGACTAGCGGGGTGTCCTACAATGAGCAGTTCTTC | CASSPGTSGVSYNEQFF
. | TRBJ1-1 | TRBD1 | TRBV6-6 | TGTGCCAGCAGTTACCTGCAGAGGGGGCAGGGTGAAGCTTTCTTT | CASSYLQRGQGEAFF
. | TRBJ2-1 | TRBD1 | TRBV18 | TGTGCCAGCTCACTGGAGGTACAGGGGGGCGTCTTCAATGAGCAGTTCTTC | CASSLEVQGGVFNEQFF
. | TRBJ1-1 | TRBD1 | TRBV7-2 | TGTGCCAGCAGCTTACGACATACAGGGGCTGAAGCTTTCTTT | CASSLRHTGAEAFF
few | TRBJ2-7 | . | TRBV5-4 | TGTGCCAGCAGACCCAATGGGGTTTTCGAGCAGTACTTC | CASRPNGVFEQYF